This entry lists 17 T cell receptor beta chains sequenced from one sample in a study of blood T cells in healthy people across ages (dated by TCRdb to 2015 to 2017). The method was 5' RACE. For sequencing, an Illumina HiSeq 2500 was employed. A second 7 to 11 cycle PCR used a sample-barcoded 5' primer and a J-beta primer mix. The raw public reads went through TCRdb reprocessing: fastp at Q25, MiXCR clone calling, in-frame beta chains kept. A single entry per CDR3 protein holds the most common genes and DNA from its merged rows. This sample has 800,000 to 950,000 distinct CDR3 sequences in its table, and almost 30% of those were observed once. The ten largest make up 9.5% to 13% of the sample. The same sample was also studied in work on T cells of mothers and their children.

Sequencing was carried out using blood. These receptors were taken from a woman in her thirties or forties in good health.

This clonotype turned up a few times. This rearrangement joins TRBV10-3 to TRBJ2-2; D tentatively fits TRBD1 or TRBD2 (5 bases each). CDR1 is ENHRY, CDR2 SYGVKD, per germline. With 3 bases removed from V and 0 bases from J, the gap between germline ends came to 14 bases. The CDR3 sequence is 17 residues long. DNA of the CDR3: TGTGCCATCAGTGAAAGAGCTGGGACCGCGAACACCGGGGAGCTGTTTTTT. It yields the protein CAISERAGTANTGELFF.

This rearrangement joins TRBV12-3 or TRBV12-4 to TRBJ2-1; either TRBD1 or TRBD2 may supply D (5 bases each). V was pared by 6 bases and J by 5 bases, with 14 bases between. CDR3 length: 14 amino acids. The CDR3 is CASRFSGRNNEQFF. CDR3 in DNA: TGTGCCAGCAGGTTCTCAGGGAGAAACAATGAGCAGTTCTTC.

The rearrangement links TRBV28 to TRBJ1-5; the D is unclear. Trimming removed 5 bases from V and 8 bases from J, with 13 bases in between. CDR3 length: 13 residues. In germline, CDR1 is MDHEN, CDR2 SYDVKM. Written as DNA, the CDR3 is TGTGCCAGCAGTCCTACCCGCCCGGAGCCCCAGCATTTT. The encoded protein is CASSPTRPEPQHF.

This clonotype came up many times. This rearrangement joins TRBV7-9 to TRBJ2-4, with a tentative D call TRBD2 (5 bases). The CDR3 is 12 residues long. Germline V gene sequence: CDR1 SEHNR, CDR2 FQNEAQ (reference sequence). With 8 bases removed from V and 1 base from J, the gap between germline ends came to 6 bases. This CDR3 is CASEGAKNIQYF. In DNA form, the CDR3 reads TGTGCCAGCGAGGGCGCCAAAAACATTCAGTACTTC.

This clonotype was recorded many times. The rearrangement uses TRBV5-1 and TRBJ2-7; D is uncertain. Trimming removed 6 bases from V and 2 bases from J, with 9 bases in between. The V gene's germline CDR1 is SGHRS and CDR2 YFSETQ. The CDR3 is 12 residues long. CDR3 sequence: CASTGQTYEQYF. The CDR3, as DNA: TGCGCCAGCACGGGTCAAACCTACGAGCAGTACTTC.

This rearrangement joins TRBV27 to TRBJ2-7, with 7 positions matching TRBD2. Per germline, CDR1 MNHEY and CDR2 SMNVEV (reference sequence). Unmatched junction bases numbered 8, after V lost 7 bases and J lost 2 bases. The CDR3 length is 14 residues. The CDR3 DNA follows: TGTGCCAGCACTAGGACTAGAGACCCCTACGAGCAGTACTTC. As protein: CASTRTRDPYEQYF.

This clonotype came up many times. The chain recombines TRBV10-3 with TRBJ2-7; tentative D call: TRBD1 (6 bases). The V gene's germline CDR1 is ENHRY and CDR2 SYGVKD. The CDR3 has 16 residues. V was shortened by 3 bases and J by 0 bases, with 15 bases between the two germline ends. This CDR3 reads CAISDPGQGRSYEQYF. The DNA of the CDR3 is TGTGCCATCAGTGACCCCGGGCAGGGGCGCTCCTACGAGCAGTACTTC.

This clonotype was found a few times. The V and J genes are TRBV4-2 and TRBJ2-7; no clear D gene. V gave up 0 bases and J gave up 1 base, with 10 bases separating them. CDR3 length: 15 amino acids. Germline V gives CDR1 LGHNA, CDR2 YNFKEQ. DNA for the CDR3: TGTGCCAGCAGCCAAGATCAGGACGGATCCTACGAGCAGTACTTC. This gives the protein CASSQDQDGSYEQYF.

J is TRBJ2-7 and V is TRBV28; tentatively, D is TRBD1 (6 bases). The V gene lost 7 bases and the J gene lost 2 bases, with 18 bases spanning the gap. Looked up from germline, CDR1 is MDHEN and CDR2 is SYDVKM. The CDR3 is made up of 15 amino acids. CDR3 nucleotide sequence: TGTGCCAGCACCATGGACAGTCGTAGGGCCTACGAGCAGTACTTC. It is translated as CASTMDSRRAYEQYF. Full variable domain (missing parts from reference TRBV28 and TRBJ2-7): DVKVTQSSRYLVKRTGEKVFLECVQDMDHENMFWYRQDPGLGLRLIYFSYDVKMKEKGDIPEGYSVSREKKERFSLILESASTNQTSMYLCASTMDSRRAYEQYFGPGTRLTVT.

This clonotype was picked up many times. This sequence joins TRBV6-2 or TRBV6-3 and TRBJ2-1; 7 bases agree with TRBD2. The germline CDR1 and CDR2 sequences are MNHEY and SVGEGT. The J segment lost 3 bases and the V segment lost 6 bases, leaving 11 bases of the junction unmatched. The CDR3 sequence is 16 residues long. The CDR3 sequence: CASSLLGGTIYNEQFF. CDR3 DNA sequence: TGTGCCAGCAGCCTCCTGGGGGGGACTATCTACAATGAGCAGTTCTTC.

This clonotype occurred once. A read error is possible here, since a much larger clone lies one base away. V gene TRBV20-1 combines with J gene TRBJ2-3; no clear D. Trimming removed 0 bases from V and 1 base from J, with 8 bases in between. Germline CDR1 and CDR2: DFQATT and SNEGSKA (reference sequence). The CDR3 has 14 amino acids. The CDR3 protein is CSARDGSGTDTQYF. The CDR3 DNA reads TGCAGTGCTAGAGACGGGTCTGGCACAGATACGCAGTATTTT.

The chain recombines TRBV24-1 with TRBJ2-7; D possibly corresponds to TRBD1 (6 bases). There are 15 residues in the CDR3. V was trimmed by 4 bases and J by 1 base, leaving 13 bases between them. Germline CDR1 reads KGHDR; CDR2 reads SFDVKD. The CDR3 DNA sequence: TGTGCCACCAGTGAGTCAAAACAGGGTTCCTACGAGCAGTACTTC. Translated: CATSESKQGSYEQYF.

A single count supports this clonotype. The chain employs TRBV6-5 and TRBJ2-3; D perhaps matches TRBD2 (5 bases). The CDR3 sequence is 19 residues long. V was cut by 0 bases and J by 1 base, with 20 bases left in between. The germline V gene encodes CDR1 MNHEY and CDR2 SVGAGI. The CDR3 loop reads CASSYSVVGSPRGTDTQYF. The DNA of the CDR3 is TGTGCCAGCAGTTACTCCGTGGTTGGGAGTCCCAGAGGCACAGATACGCAGTATTTT.

The gene calls are TRBV7-2 and TRBJ2-1; 9 positions match TRBD1. Trimming took 1 base from V and 7 from J; bases not matched to a gene: 5. The CDR3 consists of 15 residues. The germline V gene encodes CDR1 SGHTA and CDR2 FQGNSA. The CDR3 is CASSLGGTGMNEQFF. The CDR3 DNA follows: TGTGCCAGCAGCTTAGGAGGGACAGGGATGAATGAGCAGTTCTTC. The whole variable domain, remainder taken from reference TRBV7-2 and TRBJ2-1, is GAGVSQSPSNKVTEKGKDVELRCDPISGHTALYWYRQSLGQGLEFLIYFQGNSAPDKSGLPSDRFSAERTGGSVSTLTIQRTQQEDSAVYLCASSLGGTGMNEQFFGPGTRLTVL.

This clonotype was recorded a few times. One end of the junction fails to match germline, which may point to a read error. This rearrangement joins TRBV20-1 to TRBJ1-1, with D tentatively TRBD1 (6 bases). In germline, CDR1 is DFQATT, CDR2 SNEGSKA (reference sequence). This CDR3 comprises 14 residues. The CDR3 is CNARGGLLLTEAFF. CDR3 DNA sequence: TGCAATGCTAGAGGGGGACTCCTGCTCACTGAAGCTTTCTTT.

On this clonotype itself: Compared with germline, one end of the junction differs, possibly owing to a read error. J is TRBJ2-1 and V is TRBV7-2; 9 positions match TRBD2. Germline CDR1 and CDR2: SGHTA and FQGNSA. The CDR3 loop spans 15 amino acids. The CDR3 loop reads CASRLAGERVNEQFF. The CDR3 DNA follows: TGTGCCAGCAGATTAGCGGGGGAACGCGTGAATGAGCAGTTCTTC.

The rearrangement links TRBV27 to TRBJ1-6, with D unclear. Germline assignment: CDR1 MNHEY and CDR2 SMNVEV (reference sequence). The CDR3 is 15 amino acids. V was cut by 4 bases and J by 4 bases, with 11 bases left in between. CDR3 in DNA: TGTGCCAGCAGTTCCCACGGTAGATATAATTCACCCCTCCACTTT. Amino acid sequence: CASSSHGRYNSPLHF.